Below are 3 T cell receptor beta chains sequenced from a single sample in a study of T cells in Graves' hyperthyroidism and ophthalmopathy. Template material for amplifying TCR beta CDR3 regions consisted of RNA transcripts. A set of HTBI primers served as the primers for a first-round RT-PCR of the TCR CDR3. TCRdb ran MiXCR on the multiplex PCR reads and lists one entry per CDR3 protein. Of roughly 700,000 distinct CDR3 sequences in the sample, 17% are singletons; the top ten hold roughly a sixth. The sample comprised blood. All receptors come from a man aged 45 to 65 with Graves' hyperthyroidism.

This clonotype appeared many times. The genes are TRBV19 and TRBJ2-1; 7 positions agree with TRBD2. This CDR3 is 15 amino acids long. Germline V CDR1 and CDR2: LNHDA, SQIVND (reference sequence). The ends lost 6 bases at V and 5 bases at J; junction bases unmatched: 10. This chain's CDR3 is CASRPAGLRNNEQFF. The CDR3 DNA reads TGTGCCAGTAGACCAGCGGGACTCAGGAACAATGAGCAGTTCTTC.

In its sample, this clonotype was seen many times. The V call is TRBV5-1, the J call TRBJ1-1, with D possibly matching TRBD1 (5 bases). Germline assignment: CDR1 SGHRS and CDR2 YFSETQ. The V end was cut by 6 bases, the J end by 1 base, with 13 bases between. The CDR3 covers 14 residues. For the CDR3, the DNA is TGCGCCAGCAAGACCGGGACGGCGAACACTGAAGCTTTCTTT. It is translated as CASKTGTANTEAFF.

The CDR3 DNA sequence: TGTGCCAGCAGTTACTCGTTCTCTCTAGCCAAAAACATTCAGTACTTC. Protein sequence: CASSYSFSLAKNIQYF. The V call is TRBV6-5, the J call TRBJ2-4; D not certain. CDR1 and CDR2 (germline): MNHEY, SVGAGI. V gave up 0 bases and J gave up 0 bases, with 9 bases separating them. This CDR3 comprises 16 residues.